Sequencing of this T cell receptor (beta chain) was carried out in a study of OX40 agonist ivuxolimab in advanced cancers. Study details: Partial responses were recorded for three patients, including one with hepatocellular carcinoma and two with cutaneous melanoma.

Assay used: immunoSEQ multiplex PCR; TCRdb lists only in-frame clones, some missing. The table records around 140,000 clones, roughly 91% of them present only once. The CDR3 has 11 residues. Germline CDR1 is MNHEY and CDR2 is SVGAGI. The V gene lost 7 bases and the J gene lost 8 bases, with 11 bases spanning the gap. The sample holds a few counts of this clone. The receptor was isolated from an adult with an advanced solid tumor such as melanoma, head and neck, liver or kidney cancer. The rearrangement links TRBV6-5 to TRBJ1-2; D unclear. Here the sequenced sample was CD4+ or CD8+ T cells sorted from blood, taken in a trial of the OX40 agonist ivuxolimab. The CDR3 DNA reads as TGTGCCAGCATGGGTTTAGAGGGCTACACCTTC. It translates to CASMGLEGYTF.